This TCR beta chain was obtained from a study of T cells in tuberculosis. The wider study: CD1B tetramers identified T cells specific for mycobacterial lipid GMM. Samples predate treatment or fall within its first 7 days. General study results and limits: Smaller alpha distances in active tuberculosis partly reflected shorter CDR3-alpha lengths. Smaller distances to GMM-specific TCRs suggested their expansion in active tuberculosis.

About this clone itself: What it binds is not known.

The data were produced by immunoSEQ multiplex PCR, yet TCRdb's version contains in-frame clones alone and is incomplete. This table has more than 20,000 clones, approximately 85% appearing once. As to time point: new active TB diagnosis, blood taken before or within 7 days of starting treatment. There are 12 residues in the CDR3. Germline V gives CDR1 WSHSY, CDR2 SAAADI. Between the trimmed V and J ends, which lost 2 bases and 4 bases, there was a span of 5 bases. The rearrangement joins TRBV10-2 to TRBJ1-1; D unresolved. Sequences were derived from PBMCs, sampled at tuberculosis diagnosis. This clonotype was obtained from an adult with tuberculosis. Here the CDR3 reads CASSERVTEAFF. As DNA, the CDR3 is TGCGCCAGCAGTGAGCGGGTCACTGAAGCTTTCTTT.